These T cell receptor beta chains were read from a single sample in a study of T cells in Graves' hyperthyroidism and ophthalmopathy. TCRdb used MiXCR to reprocess the multiplex PCR reads, holding one entry per CDR3 protein. The data hold about 600,000 distinct CDR3 sequences, with around 15% observed a single time. Input material: blood. All receptors derive from a woman between 40 and 55 years old with Graves' ophthalmopathy. The CDR3 runs from the conserved cysteine through the conserved F or W. D genes are given only for firm matches. Size values are once, few and many counts, or a class for expanded clones, and some rows have none.

d_call: TRBD2
clone_size: few
j_call: TRBJ2-5
v_call: TRBV5-1
cdr3_nt: TGCGCCAGCAGCTTGTTGGCGGGGGACCGAGGAGGCCAAGAGACCCAGTACTTC
cdr3_aa: CASSLLAGDRGGQETQYF

d_call: TRBD1
clone_size: few
j_call: TRBJ1-6
v_call: TRBV18
cdr3_nt: TGTGCCAGCTCACAGACAGGGGAGAATTCACCCCTCCACTTT
cdr3_aa: CASSQTGENSPLHF

d_call: NA
clone_size: few
j_call: TRBJ2-2
v_call: TRBV20-1
cdr3_nt: TGCAGTGCTCGGAGCGGCGGGGAGCTGTTTTTT
cdr3_aa: CSARSGGELFF

d_call: NA
clone_size: NA
j_call: TRBJ1-6
v_call: TRBV19
cdr3_nt: TGTGCCAGCCAGGGGCAGAGTTCACCCCTCCACTTT
cdr3_aa: CASQGQSSPLHF

d_call: NA
clone_size: many
j_call: TRBJ2-3
v_call: TRBV30
cdr3_nt: TGTGCCTGGAGTGTACCCGACGGGGGAACCACAGATACGCAGTATTTT
cdr3_aa: CAWSVPDGGTTDTQYF

d_call: NA
clone_size: few
j_call: TRBJ2-7
v_call: TRBV6-2/TRBV6-3
cdr3_nt: TGTGCCAGCAGGCACAGTCTTTACGAGCAGTACTTC
cdr3_aa: CASRHSLYEQYF

d_call: NA
clone_size: NA
j_call: TRBJ1-2
v_call: TRBV11-2
cdr3_nt: TGTGCCAGCAGCTTAACGGCAGACTATGGCTACACCTTC
cdr3_aa: CASSLTADYGYTF

d_call: TRBD1
clone_size: NA
j_call: TRBJ2-1
v_call: TRBV5-4
cdr3_nt: TGTGCCAGCAGCCCGGGACAGGGAAAAGATGAGCAGTTCTTC
cdr3_aa: CASSPGQGKDEQFF

d_call: NA
clone_size: many
j_call: TRBJ2-3
v_call: TRBV11-2
cdr3_nt: TGTGCCAGCAGCCCACTCCTCCGGGGAGCCCCAGATACGCAGTATTTT
cdr3_aa: CASSPLLRGAPDTQYF

d_call: NA
clone_size: NA
j_call: TRBJ1-4
v_call: TRBV7-2
cdr3_nt: TGTGCCAGCAGCTTAAGCTGGACTAATGAAAAACTGTTTTTT
cdr3_aa: CASSLSWTNEKLFF

d_call: TRBD1
clone_size: NA
j_call: TRBJ2-7
v_call: TRBV10-3
cdr3_nt: TGTGCCATCAGTGATGGGCAGGGGGATTACGAGCAGTACTTC
cdr3_aa: CAISDGQGDYEQYF

d_call: NA
clone_size: NA
j_call: TRBJ1-5
v_call: TRBV12-3/TRBV12-4
cdr3_nt: TGTGCCAGCAGTTTAACAGGGTCGATAGGACAGCCCCAGCATTTT
cdr3_aa: CASSLTGSIGQPQHF

d_call: NA
clone_size: NA
j_call: TRBJ2-1
v_call: TRBV30
cdr3_nt: TGTGCCAGTAGTAGGAACTCGGCCAATGAGCAGTTCTTC
cdr3_aa: CASSRNSANEQFF

d_call: NA
clone_size: many
j_call: TRBJ1-1
v_call: TRBV5-1
cdr3_nt: TGCGCCAGCAGGCCGGTGATGAACACTGAAGCTTTCTTT
cdr3_aa: CASRPVMNTEAFF

d_call: NA
clone_size: many
j_call: TRBJ2-4
v_call: TRBV2
cdr3_nt: TGTGCCAGCAGCGTACAGGGTCTGGCCAAAAACATTCAGTACTTC
cdr3_aa: CASSVQGLAKNIQYF

d_call: TRBD1
clone_size: few
j_call: TRBJ2-5
v_call: TRBV11-2
cdr3_nt: TGTGCCAGCAGTTGGCAGGGGGTGGAGACCCAGTACTTC
cdr3_aa: CASSWQGVETQYF

d_call: NA
clone_size: NA
j_call: TRBJ2-1
v_call: TRBV4-1
cdr3_nt: TGCGCCAGCAGCCAACACAGGGAAAACGGCAATGAGCAGTTCTTC
cdr3_aa: CASSQHRENGNEQFF

d_call: TRBD2
clone_size: many
j_call: TRBJ2-1
v_call: TRBV2
cdr3_nt: TGTGCCAGCAGGAAGACTAGCGGGGTCTACAATGAGCAGTTCTTC
cdr3_aa: CASRKTSGVYNEQFF

d_call: TRBD1
clone_size: many
j_call: TRBJ2-1
v_call: TRBV7-3
cdr3_nt: TGTGCCAGCAGCAAAGGACAGGGCTATGAGCAGTTCTTC
cdr3_aa: CASSKGQGYEQFF

d_call: TRBD1
clone_size: few
j_call: TRBJ2-4
v_call: TRBV4-1
cdr3_nt: TGCGCCAGCAGCCACGCGACAGGGGGTCCCAAAAACATTCAGTACTTC
cdr3_aa: CASSHATGGPKNIQYF

d_call: NA
clone_size: few
j_call: TRBJ2-7
v_call: TRBV20-1
cdr3_nt: TGCAGTGCAAGGGGGGCGCTACACGAGCAGTACTTC
cdr3_aa: CSARGALHEQYF

d_call: NA
clone_size: NA
j_call: TRBJ2-5
v_call: TRBV29-1
cdr3_nt: TGCAGCGTTAAAGCTACTGAGGAGACCCAGTACTTC
cdr3_aa: CSVKATEETQYF

d_call: NA
clone_size: many
j_call: TRBJ1-1
v_call: TRBV6-1
cdr3_nt: TGTGCCAGCAGAGTCATGACAGGGAACACTGAAGCTTTCTTT
cdr3_aa: CASRVMTGNTEAFF

d_call: NA
clone_size: many
j_call: TRBJ2-7
v_call: TRBV20-1
cdr3_nt: TGCAGTGCTAGGGCTAGCGCGGCCTACGAGCAGTACTTC
cdr3_aa: CSARASAAYEQYF

d_call: NA
clone_size: many
j_call: TRBJ2-3
v_call: TRBV6-6
cdr3_nt: TGTGCCAGCAGTTACGGCGTGGGGCTGACAGATACGCAGTATTTT
cdr3_aa: CASSYGVGLTDTQYF

d_call: TRBD1
clone_size: many
j_call: TRBJ1-1
v_call: TRBV30
cdr3_nt: TGTGCCTGGGACCAGGGACAGGGGGCGAAGGGCACTGAAGCTTTCTTT
cdr3_aa: CAWDQGQGAKGTEAFF

d_call: TRBD1
clone_size: few
j_call: TRBJ2-1
v_call: TRBV7-9
cdr3_nt: TGTGCCAGCAGCTCGGGGACAGCGCTCTCCTACAATGAGCAGTTCTTC
cdr3_aa: CASSSGTALSYNEQFF

d_call: NA
clone_size: few
j_call: TRBJ2-2
v_call: TRBV11-2
cdr3_nt: TGTGCCAGCACCCTCGCGAGGACAACCTCCACCGGGGAGCTGTTTTTT
cdr3_aa: CASTLARTTSTGELFF

d_call: TRBD1
clone_size: NA
j_call: TRBJ1-1
v_call: TRBV20-1
cdr3_nt: TGCAGTGCTCGTCCTTTTCTGGACAGGGTAGCTTTCTTT
cdr3_aa: CSARPFLDRVAFF

d_call: TRBD2
clone_size: many
j_call: TRBJ2-1
v_call: TRBV11-2
cdr3_nt: TGTGCCAGCCAGGACACGGGGACTAGCGGGATGGGCGTTGAGCAGTTCTTC
cdr3_aa: CASQDTGTSGMGVEQFF

d_call: NA
clone_size: NA
j_call: TRBJ1-1
v_call: TRBV20-1
cdr3_nt: TGCAGTGCTAGAGATATGGGGTCTTTGGGAGGAACTGAAGCTTTCTTT
cdr3_aa: CSARDMGSLGGTEAFF

d_call: TRBD1
clone_size: many
j_call: TRBJ1-2
v_call: TRBV2
cdr3_nt: TGTGCCAGCGGGACAGGCTATAACTATGGCTACACCTTC
cdr3_aa: CASGTGYNYGYTF

d_call: NA
clone_size: NA
j_call: TRBJ2-5
v_call: TRBV2
cdr3_nt: TGTGCCAGCAGCGAGGGACACCAGGCGAGGACCCAGTACTTC
cdr3_aa: CASSEGHQARTQYF

d_call: NA
clone_size: NA
j_call: TRBJ1-6
v_call: TRBV28
cdr3_nt: TGTGCCAGCAGTTCCCTGCAAGGGGTTTCACCCCTCCACTTT
cdr3_aa: CASSSLQGVSPLHF

d_call: NA
clone_size: NA
j_call: TRBJ1-6
v_call: TRBV5-1
cdr3_nt: TGCGCCAGCAGCTTGGGACAGGAACTTAATTCACCCCTCCACTTT
cdr3_aa: CASSLGQELNSPLHF

d_call: TRBD1
clone_size: many
j_call: TRBJ1-1
v_call: TRBV2
cdr3_nt: TGTGCCATTACTACAGGGGGATGGACTGAAGCTTTCTTT
cdr3_aa: CAITTGGWTEAFF

d_call: NA
clone_size: few
j_call: TRBJ1-6
v_call: TRBV2
cdr3_nt: TGTGCCAGCACGGGGGGGCTGGGGAATTCACCCCTCCACTTT
cdr3_aa: CASTGGLGNSPLHF

d_call: TRBD1
clone_size: few
j_call: TRBJ1-6
v_call: TRBV7-9
cdr3_nt: TGTGCCAGCAGCCCCTCCGGGACAGGAGGTTCACCCCTCCACTTT
cdr3_aa: CASSPSGTGGSPLHF

d_call: TRBD1
clone_size: few
j_call: TRBJ2-2
v_call: TRBV18
cdr3_nt: TGTGCCAGCTCACCACGAAAGGGACAGCGGAACACCGGGGAGCTGTTTTTT
cdr3_aa: CASSPRKGQRNTGELFF

d_call: NA
clone_size: many
j_call: TRBJ2-7
v_call: TRBV30
cdr3_nt: TGTGCCTGGAATAGGGGGTCCTACGAGCAGTACTTC
cdr3_aa: CAWNRGSYEQYF

d_call: TRBD1
clone_size: NA
j_call: TRBJ1-2
v_call: TRBV27
cdr3_nt: TGTGCCAGCAGAGGAGCCGGGACAGGGTATGGCTACACCTTC
cdr3_aa: CASRGAGTGYGYTF

d_call: NA
clone_size: few
j_call: TRBJ2-5
v_call: TRBV5-1
cdr3_nt: TGCGCCAGCAGCACAACAGGGATGAGAGAAGAGACCCAGTACTTC
cdr3_aa: CASSTTGMREETQYF

d_call: TRBD1
clone_size: many
j_call: TRBJ2-2
v_call: TRBV2
cdr3_nt: TGTGCCAGCAGTCCACAGGGGGCATTCACTGGGGAGCTGTTTTTT
cdr3_aa: CASSPQGAFTGELFF

d_call: NA
clone_size: many
j_call: TRBJ2-1
v_call: TRBV6-4
cdr3_nt: TGTGCCAGCAGTGAGGCGTCCTACAATGAGCAGTTCTTC
cdr3_aa: CASSEASYNEQFF

d_call: TRBD1
clone_size: many
j_call: TRBJ1-5
v_call: TRBV12-3/TRBV12-4
cdr3_nt: TGTGCCAGCAGTGTAGACGTCGGGACAGGTACTCAGCCCCAGCATTTT
cdr3_aa: CASSVDVGTGTQPQHF

d_call: NA
clone_size: NA
j_call: TRBJ1-2
v_call: TRBV29-1
cdr3_nt: TGCAGCATTGAACAGGGAACCTATGGCTACACCTTC
cdr3_aa: CSIEQGTYGYTF

d_call: TRBD2
clone_size: NA
j_call: TRBJ2-3
v_call: TRBV27
cdr3_nt: TGTGCCAGCAGAAGGACTAGCGGGAGATCTGGCCCAGATACGCAGTATTTT
cdr3_aa: CASRRTSGRSGPDTQYF

d_call: NA
clone_size: many
j_call: TRBJ2-1
v_call: TRBV5-1
cdr3_nt: TGCGCCAGCAGCTTGAGTAGGGGCCAGTACAATGAGCAGTTCTTC
cdr3_aa: CASSLSRGQYNEQFF

d_call: NA
clone_size: few
j_call: TRBJ2-7
v_call: TRBV2
cdr3_nt: TGTGCCAGCAGTAGCTCGGGACGTTCTTTCGAGCAGTACTTC
cdr3_aa: CASSSSGRSFEQYF

d_call: NA
clone_size: many
j_call: TRBJ2-3
v_call: TRBV12-3/TRBV12-4
cdr3_nt: TGTGCCAGCAGGCGTAACACAGATACGCAGTATTTT
cdr3_aa: CASRRNTDTQYF

d_call: TRBD2
clone_size: NA
j_call: TRBJ2-7
v_call: TRBV2
cdr3_nt: TGTGCCAGCAGCCCTCCTAGCGGGAGGAGCTCCTACGAGCAGTACTTC
cdr3_aa: CASSPPSGRSSYEQYF

d_call: TRBD2
clone_size: NA
j_call: TRBJ2-7
v_call: TRBV9
cdr3_nt: TGTGCCAGCAGCGTAGCTACATCGGGGAGCGGGGGGTCCTACGAGCAGTACTTC
cdr3_aa: CASSVATSGSGGSYEQYF

d_call: NA
clone_size: NA
j_call: TRBJ2-2
v_call: TRBV12-5
cdr3_nt: TGTGCTAGTGGTTTATGGCCGGGGAACCCCACCGGGGAGCTGTTTTTT
cdr3_aa: CASGLWPGNPTGELFF

d_call: TRBD1
clone_size: many
j_call: TRBJ2-1
v_call: TRBV2
cdr3_nt: TGTGCCAGCAGCCGGACAGGGTTCAATGAGCAGTTCTTC
cdr3_aa: CASSRTGFNEQFF

d_call: NA
clone_size: many
j_call: TRBJ2-3
v_call: TRBV30
cdr3_nt: TGTGCCTGGAGTTTCGGGAAAGATACGCAGTATTTT
cdr3_aa: CAWSFGKDTQYF

d_call: NA
clone_size: few
j_call: TRBJ2-2
v_call: TRBV6-6
cdr3_nt: TGTGCCAGCAGTTACTCTTACCGGACGGTCAACACCGGGGAGCTGTTTTTT
cdr3_aa: CASSYSYRTVNTGELFF

d_call: TRBD2
clone_size: NA
j_call: TRBJ2-1
v_call: TRBV28
cdr3_nt: TGTGCCAGCAGTTACTTTTCAGCGGGAGTCTACAATGAGCAGTTCTTC
cdr3_aa: CASSYFSAGVYNEQFF